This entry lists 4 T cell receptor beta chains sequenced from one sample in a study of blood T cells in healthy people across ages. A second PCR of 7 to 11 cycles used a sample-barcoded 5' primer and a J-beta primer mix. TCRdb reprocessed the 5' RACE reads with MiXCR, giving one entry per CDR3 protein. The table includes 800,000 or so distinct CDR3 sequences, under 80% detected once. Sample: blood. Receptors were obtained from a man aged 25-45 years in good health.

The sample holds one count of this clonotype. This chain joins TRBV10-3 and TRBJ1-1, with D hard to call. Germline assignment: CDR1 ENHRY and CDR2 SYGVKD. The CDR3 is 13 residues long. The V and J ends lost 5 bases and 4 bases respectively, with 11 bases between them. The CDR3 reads CAISTRSGTEAFF. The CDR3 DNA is TGTGCCATCAGTACGAGATCGGGCACTGAAGCTTTCTTT.

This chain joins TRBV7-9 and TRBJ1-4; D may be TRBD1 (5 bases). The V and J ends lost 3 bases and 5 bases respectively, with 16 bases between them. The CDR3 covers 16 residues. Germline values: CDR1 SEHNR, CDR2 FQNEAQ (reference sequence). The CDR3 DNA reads TGTGCCAGCAGCTTCAGAGAGGCAGGGCCCAATGAAAAACTGTTTTTT. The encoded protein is CASSFREAGPNEKLFF.

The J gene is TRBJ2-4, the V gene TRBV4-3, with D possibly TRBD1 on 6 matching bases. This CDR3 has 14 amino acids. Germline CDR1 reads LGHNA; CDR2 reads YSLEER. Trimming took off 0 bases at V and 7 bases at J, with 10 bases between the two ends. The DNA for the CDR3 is TGCGCCAGCAGCCAAGATTCAGGGGAGAACATTCAGTACTTC. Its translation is CASSQDSGENIQYF.

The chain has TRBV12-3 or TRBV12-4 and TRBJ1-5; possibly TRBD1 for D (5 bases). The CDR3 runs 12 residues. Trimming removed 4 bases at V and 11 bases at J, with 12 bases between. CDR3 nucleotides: TGTGCCAGCAGTTCGACAGCGAGGACCCAGCATTTT. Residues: CASSSTARTQHF.